Listed below are T cell receptor beta chains from one sample, sequenced in a study of Graves' ophthalmopathy and Graves' hyperthyroidism. From the multiplex PCR reads, TCRdb called clonotypes with MiXCR, one entry per CDR3 protein. The sample lists just over 600,000 distinct CDR3 sequences; about 24% were seen once. Sequencing was done on a sample of peripheral blood. The receptors stem from a woman aged 18-30 years with stable Graves' hyperthyroidism. Some clones in this sample may be carry-over from other donors' samples. CDR3s leave out the opening cysteine and the closing phenylalanine or tryptophan. A D gene is named only where the DNA matches it firmly.

V,D,CDR3
TRBV11-2,TRBD1,ASRRDRPFGTQY
TRBV13,NA,ASSAKSEVRGEQY
TRBV6-1,NA,ASSGSRSGSETQY
TRBV6-1,NA,ASSEGPGANVLT
TRBV7-3,NA,ASSLMSTGTEAF
TRBV12-3/TRBV12-4,NA,ASTAAAGPNSPLH
TRBV6-1,NA,ASSVRGLGMEQY
TRBV9,NA,ASSVETWATEAF
TRBV11-2,TRBD2,ASSLDLAGGKYQETQY
TRBV12-3/TRBV12-4,NA,ASTRTPSYEQY
TRBV12-3/TRBV12-4,NA,ASSLEGTITGELF
TRBV6-1,NA,ASSEREGDSGQPQH
TRBV12-3/TRBV12-4,NA,ASTPRGGQETQY
TRBV12-3/TRBV12-4,NA,ASSLMGGGNTIY
TRBV27,NA,ASSRRARETQY
TRBV2,NA,ASSWGREIQPQH
TRBV10-3,NA,AISDQYTEAF
TRBV12-3/TRBV12-4,NA,ASSLEFVGGTEAF
TRBV5-1,NA,ASSLAGGFRETQY
TRBV7-9,NA,ASSLAAWETQY
TRBV6-2/TRBV6-3,NA,ASMVSGLSYEQY
TRBV28,NA,ASSLGTFYSPLH
TRBV6-1,NA,ASSVDGNYGYT
TRBV19,NA,ASRSQGGKNEQY
TRBV24-1,NA,ATSDLRGFVNDGYT
TRBV5-1,NA,ASSLGARVINSPLH
TRBV28,NA,ASSLLDPRGGYT
TRBV10-3,NA,AITQGHGTTEAF
TRBV24-1,NA,ATSGWNTEAF
TRBV4-1,TRBD1,ASSPLRGQYYEQY
TRBV12-3/TRBV12-4,NA,ASSLRGTYGYT
TRBV20-1,NA,SARDGALGGTIYEQY
TRBV11-1,NA,ASSHYGVRGRRETQY
TRBV20-1,TRBD2,SACGRWETQY
TRBV6-1,NA,ASSHATRGTGELF
TRBV6-5,NA,ASSYSGQGGETQY
TRBV9,NA,ASSVERGDNSPLH
TRBV12-3/TRBV12-4,NA,ASSFHGPSAEQY
TRBV7-2,NA,ASSSTTAAYEQY
TRBV28,NA,ASSFQPRWQGIRYGYT
TRBV2,NA,ASIESAGHSYEQY
TRBV12-3/TRBV12-4,NA,ASSPPHRGGWTEAF
TRBV28,TRBD1,ASSLVGTANQPQH
TRBV12-3/TRBV12-4,NA,ASSHTGSPDQPQH
TRBV19,NA,ASKIVGAGDGYT
TRBV12-3/TRBV12-4,NA,ASSSRGRAEETQY
TRBV28,TRBD1,ASTRQGSAKNIQY
TRBV11-2,NA,ASSSGTGGQY
TRBV28,NA,ASSLTRGGSYT
TRBV7-7,NA,ASSLYGRGSYEQY
TRBV7-6,TRBD1,ASSLGQGARSAEAF
TRBV20-1,NA,SASASREQY
TRBV4-1,NA,ASSQAGTANYGYT
TRBV20-1,NA,SAIEGVGSYEQY
TRBV18,NA,ASSPSGLPNSPLH
TRBV20-1,NA,SARDYLASYEQY
TRBV12-5,NA,ASVRSGANVLT
TRBV7-2,NA,ASSLGPVGGETQY
TRBV12-5,NA,ASGLVSGNTIY